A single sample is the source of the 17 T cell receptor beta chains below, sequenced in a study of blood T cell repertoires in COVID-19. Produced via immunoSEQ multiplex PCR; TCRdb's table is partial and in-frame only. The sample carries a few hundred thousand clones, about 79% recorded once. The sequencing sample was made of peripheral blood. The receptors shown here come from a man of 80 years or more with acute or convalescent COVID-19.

For the CDR3, the DNA is TGTGCCAGCAGCCAAGTCCCCCCTGGACTAGCGGGCTCAAGCACAGATACGCAGTATTTT. Translating it yields CASSQVPPGLAGSSTDTQYF. V and J are TRBV14 and TRBJ2-3; TRBD2 matches 11 bases. The junction had 12 bases not matched to a gene; V was cut back by 1 base and J by 0 bases. The germline V gene has CDR1 SGHDN and CDR2 FVKESK. CDR3 length: 20 residues. The full variable domain, its missing parts supplied by reference TRBV14 and TRBJ2-3, is EAGVTQFPSHSVIEKGQTVTLRCDPISGHDNLYWYRRVMGKEIKFLLHFVKESKQDESGMPNNRFLAERTGGTYSTLKVQPAELEDSGVYFCASSQVPPGLAGSSTDTQYFGPGTRLTVL.

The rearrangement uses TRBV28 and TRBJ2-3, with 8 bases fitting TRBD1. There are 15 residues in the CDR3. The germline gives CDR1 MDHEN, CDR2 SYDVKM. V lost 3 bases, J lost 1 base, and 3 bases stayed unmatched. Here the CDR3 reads CASSFPTGGTDTQYF. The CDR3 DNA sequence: TGTGCCAGCAGTTTCCCGACAGGGGGCACAGATACGCAGTATTTT.

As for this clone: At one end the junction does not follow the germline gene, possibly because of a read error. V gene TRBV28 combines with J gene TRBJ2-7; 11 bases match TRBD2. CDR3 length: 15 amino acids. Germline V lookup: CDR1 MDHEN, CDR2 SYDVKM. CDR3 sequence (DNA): TGTGCCAGCACCCCCGGGACTAGCGGTTTCTACGGGCAGTACTTC. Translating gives CASTPGTSGFYGQYF.

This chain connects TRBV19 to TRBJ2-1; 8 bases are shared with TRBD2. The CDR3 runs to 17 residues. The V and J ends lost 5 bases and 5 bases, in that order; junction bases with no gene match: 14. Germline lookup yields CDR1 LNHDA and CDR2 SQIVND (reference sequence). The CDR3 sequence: CASSPRRRGLVNNEQFF. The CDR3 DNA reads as TGTGCCAGTAGTCCTCGACGGAGGGGACTAGTTAACAATGAGCAGTTCTTC.

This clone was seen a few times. For the CDR3, the DNA is TGTGCCAGCAGACAGCGGCAGGGAGGGAGGAGAAACACCATATATTTT. Protein product: CASRQRQGGRRNTIYF. The chain links TRBV28 to TRBJ1-3, with TRBD1 as a possible D gene (5 bases). V lost 6 bases and J lost 5, with 20 bases in between. Germline V gene data show CDR1 as MDHEN and CDR2 as SYDVKM. This CDR3 is 16 amino acids long. The variable domain in full, completed from reference TRBV28 and TRBJ1-3, reads DVKVTQSSRYLVKRTGEKVFLECVQDMDHENMFWYRQDPGLGLRLIYFSYDVKMKEKGDIPEGYSVSREKKERFSLILESASTNQTSMYLCASRQRQGGRRNTIYFGEGSWLTVV.

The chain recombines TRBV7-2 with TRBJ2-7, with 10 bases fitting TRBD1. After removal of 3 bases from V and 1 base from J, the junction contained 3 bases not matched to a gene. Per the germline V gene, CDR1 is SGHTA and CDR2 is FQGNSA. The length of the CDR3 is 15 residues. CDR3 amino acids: CASSFPGQGSYEQYF. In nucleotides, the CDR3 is TGTGCCAGCAGCTTTCCGGGACAGGGGTCCTACGAGCAGTACTTC. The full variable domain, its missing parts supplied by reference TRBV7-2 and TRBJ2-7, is GAGVSQSPSNKVTEKGKDVELRCDPISGHTALYWYRQSLGQGLEFLIYFQGNSAPDKSGLPSDRFSAERTGGSVSTLTIQRTQQEDSAVYLCASSFPGQGSYEQYFGPGTRLTVT.

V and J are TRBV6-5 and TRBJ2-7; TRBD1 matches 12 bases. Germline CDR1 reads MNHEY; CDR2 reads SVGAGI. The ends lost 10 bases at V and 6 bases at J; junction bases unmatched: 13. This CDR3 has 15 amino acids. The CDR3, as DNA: TGTGCCACGAGCAGCTTGGGACAGGGGGCTGTCGAGCAGTACTTC. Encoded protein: CATSSLGQGAVEQYF.

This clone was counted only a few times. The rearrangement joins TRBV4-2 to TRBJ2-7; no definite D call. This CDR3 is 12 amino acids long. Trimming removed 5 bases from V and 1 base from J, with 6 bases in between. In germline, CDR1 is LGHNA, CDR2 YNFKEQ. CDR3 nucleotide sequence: TGTGCCAGCAGCTCCGGGTCCTACGAGCAGTACTTC. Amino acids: CASSSGSYEQYF.

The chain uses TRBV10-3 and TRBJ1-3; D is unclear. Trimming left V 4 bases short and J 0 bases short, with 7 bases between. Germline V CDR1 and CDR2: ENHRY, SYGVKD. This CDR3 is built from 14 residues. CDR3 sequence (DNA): TGTGCCATCAGTGGACACTCCTCTGGAAACACCATATATTTT. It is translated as CAISGHSSGNTIYF.

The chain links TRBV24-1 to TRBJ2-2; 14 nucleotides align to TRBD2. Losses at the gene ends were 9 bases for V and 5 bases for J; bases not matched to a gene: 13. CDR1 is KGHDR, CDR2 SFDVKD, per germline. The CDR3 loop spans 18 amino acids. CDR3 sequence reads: CATAKPGLAGVGTGELFF. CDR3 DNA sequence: TGTGCCACCGCGAAACCGGGACTAGCGGGAGTAGGGACCGGGGAGCTGTTTTTT.

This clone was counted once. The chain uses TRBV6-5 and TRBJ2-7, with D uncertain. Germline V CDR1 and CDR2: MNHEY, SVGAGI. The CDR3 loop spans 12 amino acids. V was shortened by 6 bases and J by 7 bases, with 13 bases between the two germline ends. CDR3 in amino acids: CASRASPGEQYF. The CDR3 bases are TGTGCCAGCAGAGCGTCACCCGGAGAGCAGTACTTC.

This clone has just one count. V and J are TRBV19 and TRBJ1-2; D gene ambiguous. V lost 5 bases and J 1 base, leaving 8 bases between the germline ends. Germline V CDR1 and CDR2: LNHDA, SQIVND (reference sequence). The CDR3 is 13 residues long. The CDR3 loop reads CASSPRGNYGYTF. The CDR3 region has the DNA TGTGCCAGTAGTCCCCGCGGTAACTATGGCTACACCTTC.

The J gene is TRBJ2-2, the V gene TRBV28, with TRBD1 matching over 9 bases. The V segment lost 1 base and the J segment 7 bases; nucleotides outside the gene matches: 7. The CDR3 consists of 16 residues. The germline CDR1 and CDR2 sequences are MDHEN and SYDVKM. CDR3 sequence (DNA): TGTGCCAGCAGTTTATCCGGGACAGGGAAGGTCGGGGAGCTGTTTTTT. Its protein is CASSLSGTGKVGELFF. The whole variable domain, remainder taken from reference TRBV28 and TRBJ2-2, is DVKVTQSSRYLVKRTGEKVFLECVQDMDHENMFWYRQDPGLGLRLIYFSYDVKMKEKGDIPEGYSVSREKKERFSLILESASTNQTSMYLCASSLSGTGKVGELFFGEGSRLTVL.

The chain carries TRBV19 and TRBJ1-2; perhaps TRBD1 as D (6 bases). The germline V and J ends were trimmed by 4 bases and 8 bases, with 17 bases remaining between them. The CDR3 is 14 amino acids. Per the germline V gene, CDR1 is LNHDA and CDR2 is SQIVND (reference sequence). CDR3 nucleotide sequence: TGTGCCAGTAGTACAGACCTCGGGACATACGGCTACACCTTC. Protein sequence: CASSTDLGTYGYTF. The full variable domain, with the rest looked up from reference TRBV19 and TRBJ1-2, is DGGITQSPKYLFRKEGQNVTLSCEQNLNHDAMYWYRQDPGQGLRLIYYSQIVNDFQKGDIAEGYSVSREKKESFPLTVTSAQKNPTAFYLCASSTDLGTYGYTFGSGTRLTVV.

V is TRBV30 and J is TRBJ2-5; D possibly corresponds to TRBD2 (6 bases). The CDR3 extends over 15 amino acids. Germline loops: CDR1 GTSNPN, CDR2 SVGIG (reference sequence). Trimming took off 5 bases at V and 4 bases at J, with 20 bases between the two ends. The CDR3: CAWGLYTGLGETQYF. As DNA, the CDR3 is TGTGCCTGGGGACTGTACACGGGACTTGGAGAGACCCAGTACTTC.

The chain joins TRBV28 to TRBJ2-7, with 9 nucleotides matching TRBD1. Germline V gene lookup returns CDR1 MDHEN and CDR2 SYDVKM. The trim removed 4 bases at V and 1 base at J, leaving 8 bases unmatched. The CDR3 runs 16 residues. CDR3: CASSSPRDRASYEQYF. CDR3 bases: TGTGCCAGCAGTTCTCCCCGGGACAGGGCATCCTACGAGCAGTACTTC.

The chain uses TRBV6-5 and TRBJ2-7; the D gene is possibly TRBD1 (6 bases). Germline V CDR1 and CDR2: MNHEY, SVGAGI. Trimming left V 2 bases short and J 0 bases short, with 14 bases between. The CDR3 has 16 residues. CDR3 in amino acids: CASSYGAGANSYEQYF. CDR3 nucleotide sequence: TGTGCCAGCAGTTACGGGGCAGGGGCCAACTCCTACGAGCAGTACTTC.